This TCR beta chain appears in the sequencing data of a study of shared clonotypes between healthy human individuals. This CDR3 spans 16 amino acids. CDR1 and CDR2 (germline): SGDLS, YYNGEE. Trimming shortened V by 1 base and J by 1 base, and 15 bases separated the two germline ends. Terminally differentiated effector memory CD45RA+ cells were excluded from the naive CD8 cells, which were CD45RO-negative and positively selected for CCR7. About this clone: Its antigen remains unidentified.

General study points: Non-shared clonotypes were found to have lower generation probabilities than the clonotypes that were shared by all four of the sorted-subset donors.

Once extracted for a subset, genomic DNA was divided evenly among several immunoSEQ plates. The protocol was immunoSEQ multiplex PCR, while the TCRdb copy is restricted to in-frame clones and leaves out a portion. The sample has roughly 2.1 million clones, more than 85% seen once. Sequenced sample: naive CD8+ T cells from PBMCs. This clonotype originated in a man in his late teens or twenties in good health. Some clones in this sample may be carry-over from other donors' samples. The gene calls are TRBV9 and TRBJ2-7, with a tentative D call TRBD2 (6 bases). The CDR3 coding sequence is TGTGCCAGCAGCGTAACACCCTCACTAGCTTCCTACGAGCAGTACTTC. This codes for CASSVTPSLASYEQYF.